This TCR beta chain was profiled in a study of T cells in Graves' hyperthyroidism and ophthalmopathy. This clonotype was detected ten times or more. The antigen is undetermined. V was cut by 5 bases and J by 6 bases, with 10 bases left in between. Looked up from germline, CDR1 is MNHNS and CDR2 is SASEGT. This CDR3 spans 13 amino acids. Diagnosing involved the use of clinical symptoms, serum thyroxine and TRAb, thyroid ultrasound and orbital computed tomography. PBMCs were sourced from more than 7.5 ml fresh peripheral blood. The CDR3 regions of TCR beta were amplified from RNA transcripts. TCR CDR3 underwent first-round RT-PCR with the HTBI primer set. TCRdb itself ran the multiplex PCR reads through MiXCR, one entry per CDR3 protein. The table shows 35,000 to 45,000 distinct CDR3 sequences, with about 50% occurring only once. General study results and limits: Stable hyperthyroidism was separated from ophthalmopathy by a model based on 13 V-J features. Blood also carried most thyroid clonotypes expanded above 0.001.

V is TRBV6-1 and J is TRBJ2-2; TRBD1 is a possible D gene (6 bases). The sequence was collected from a man aged 40-50 years with Graves' ophthalmopathy. Material: blood. CDR3: CASSQGIAGELFF. For the CDR3, the DNA is TGTGCCAGCAGTCAGGGGATCGCCGGGGAGCTGTTTTTT.